The clone carrying this T cell receptor (beta chain) has just a few counts. One junction end does not reproduce the germline sequence, and a read error may be involved. This sample is part of a study of PD-L1 blockade in urothelial cancer. In germline, CDR1 is SQVTM, CDR2 ANQGSEA. This CDR3 spans 13 amino acids. Time point reported: pretreatment peripheral blood. Only in-frame clones appear in the TCRdb table, and some are missing; sequencing was by immunoSEQ multiplex PCR. This table has roughly 40,000 clones, roughly 90% appearing once. The genes are TRBV29-1 and TRBJ2-4; 14 positions match TRBD2. The input for sequencing was PBMCs, taken around atezolizumab (anti-PD-L1) treatment. The sequence derives from a donor aged 40 or over with urothelial cancer. The CDR3 is CSVVGLAGEGPLF. The DNA of the CDR3 is TGCAGCGTTGTGGGACTAGCGGGAGAGGGCCCATTGTTC.